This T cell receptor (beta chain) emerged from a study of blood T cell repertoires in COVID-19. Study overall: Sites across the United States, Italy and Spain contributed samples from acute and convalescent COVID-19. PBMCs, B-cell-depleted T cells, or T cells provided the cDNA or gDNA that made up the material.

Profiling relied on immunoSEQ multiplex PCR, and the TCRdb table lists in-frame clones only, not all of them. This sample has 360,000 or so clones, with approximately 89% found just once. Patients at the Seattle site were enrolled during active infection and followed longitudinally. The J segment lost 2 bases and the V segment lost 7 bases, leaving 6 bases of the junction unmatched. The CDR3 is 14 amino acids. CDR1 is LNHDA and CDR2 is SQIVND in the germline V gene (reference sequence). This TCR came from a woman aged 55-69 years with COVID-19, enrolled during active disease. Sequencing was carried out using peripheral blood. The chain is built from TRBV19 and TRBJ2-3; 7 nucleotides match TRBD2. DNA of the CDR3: TGTGCCAGTAAGAGCGGGGCATTCACAGATACGCAGTATTTT. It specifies CASKSGAFTDTQYF.